Listed here are 6 T cell receptor beta chains from one sample, sequenced in a study of blood T cells in healthy people across ages. Alongside a J-beta primer mix, a sample-barcoded 5' primer served in a second PCR lasting roughly 7 to 11 cycles. TCRdb fed the 5' RACE reads into MiXCR, producing one record per CDR3 protein. This table holds about 720,000 distinct CDR3 sequences, 22% found once. The sequenced sample consisted of blood. These receptors were collected from a man in his 70s in good health.

The DNA of the CDR3 is TGTGCCAGCAGTTTATGGGGGGCTAGGGGCGACAACTATGGCTACACCTTC. It translates to CASSLWGARGDNYGYTF. The chain links TRBV12-3 or TRBV12-4 to TRBJ1-2; maybe TRBD1 (6 bases). The CDR3 consists of 17 residues. Trimming left V 2 bases short and J 2 bases short, with 18 bases between.

V is TRBV2 and J is TRBJ1-4, with D hard to call. V was clipped by 7 bases and J by 3 bases, with 15 bases between them. Germline CDR1 and CDR2: SNHLY and FYNNEI. The CDR3 extends over 15 amino acids. Written as DNA, the CDR3 is TGTGCCAGCAAAAACGGAGGGCGCGCTAATGAAAAACTGTTTTTT. Translation: CASKNGGRANEKLFF.

This clonotype has more than one count but fewer than ten. The DNA of the CDR3 is TGTGCCAGCAACCCGGGACACAACCAAGAGACCCAGTACTTC. Protein product: CASNPGHNQETQYF. The chain joins TRBV5-5 to TRBJ2-5; D is possibly TRBD1 (6 bases). The CDR3 is made up of 14 amino acids. With 6 bases removed from V and 0 bases from J, the gap between germline ends came to 12 bases. Germline V CDR1 and CDR2: SGHKS, YYEKEE (reference sequence).

The CDR3 region is CASSFRAGSHNEQFF. DNA for the CDR3: TGTGCCAGCAGTTTTCGAGCGGGGAGCCACAATGAGCAGTTCTTC. This chain joins TRBV12-3 or TRBV12-4 and TRBJ2-1; 7 bases are a match to TRBD2. The CDR3 runs to 15 residues. The V gene end was trimmed by 3 bases and the J gene end by 5 bases; junction bases not matched to a gene: 7.

This chain uses TRBV29-1 with TRBJ1-5, with 8 bases that match TRBD1. This CDR3 is 13 amino acids long. CDR1 and CDR2 from the germline V gene are SQVTM and ANQGSEA. The trim removed 6 bases at V and 3 bases at J, leaving 4 bases unmatched. The CDR3 sequence: CSVGQGANQPQHF. CDR3 coding DNA: TGCAGCGTGGGGCAGGGGGCCAATCAGCCCCAGCATTTT. Variable domain in full (rest from reference TRBV29-1 and TRBJ1-5): SAVISQKPSRDICQRGTSLTIQCQVDSQVTMMFWYRQQPGQSLTLIATANQGSEATYESGFVIDKFPISRPNLTFSTLTVSNMSPEDSSIYLCSVGQGANQPQHFGDGTRLSIL.

This clonotype was counted only a few times. The V call is TRBV27, the J call TRBJ2-5, with a tentative D call TRBD1 (5 bases). This CDR3 has 14 residues. The germline CDR1 and CDR2 sequences are MNHEY and SMNVEV (reference sequence). V was shortened by 3 bases and J by 1 base, with 9 bases between the two germline ends. CDR3 sequence (DNA): TGTGCCAGCAGTTTCTCGACAGCCCAAGAGACCCAGTACTTC. Its protein product is CASSFSTAQETQYF.